This entry features one T cell receptor (beta chain) sequence. It lacks a known antigen. No base-level quality is on record; no much larger clone is a single base apart. This sample was taken from a study of T cell responses to AZD1222 COVID-19 vaccine (dated by TCRdb to the early 2020s). Concerning the study at large: Because spike-specific TCR depth and breadth did not differ between the two schedules, AZD1222 recipients who got a second dose at roughly 4 weeks were pooled with those who got a second dose at roughly 12 weeks. A total of under 250 trial participants underwent TCR sequencing, of whom about 210 had received two doses of AZD1222 and about 25 had received two doses of the MenACWY control vaccine. Trial participants were enrolled by age into subgroups of 18-55, 56-69 and 70-plus years, and around 150, 28 and 57 TCR-sequenced participants, respectively, were included in these subgroups. The paper's findings and limits, for the study overall: After two AZD1222 doses, spike-specific TCR breadth and depth were significantly higher than at day 0 and than in MenACWY recipients. Conclusions about previously exposed vaccinees were limited because only six AZD1222 recipients were SARS-CoV-2 seropositive at baseline. Reportedly, almost half of the unique spike-specific TCRs recognized epitopes lying outside the regions that are mutated in the B.1.351 and B.1.1.7 variants. In the small 56-69-year group, the increase in depth fell short of significance, most likely because of low power. Participants were mostly white British and included more females than males, and it was suggested by the authors that clonal diversity may have been underestimated. CD4 TCRs associated with the vaccine covered the entire spike protein, and the dominant responses were in regions 160-218 and 743-854. No day 14 peak-response samples were available, so repertoires were characterized only after the peak T cell response.

The CDR3 regions of human TCRbeta chains were analyzed by immunosequencing. In the source study's methods: TCRs in the repertoires were compared against a reference library of SARS-CoV-2-specific TCRs that had been generated with the MIRA antigen-specificity platform. Breadth meant the fraction of unique TCRs that were SARS-CoV-2-associated, whereas depth meant the fraction of total T cells that were SARS-CoV-2-associated. Using the MIRA data, each spike-specific TCR was mapped to the spike region that the TCR reacts to and placed in a CD4 or CD8 class. Log10-transformed breadth and depth values were compared by one-way ANOVA with Sidak's multiple comparisons tests. TCRdb retrieved this table from immuneACCESS and kept in-frame rearrangements only. Not all clones are present; in checked studies, unresolved V genes account for under half, and no reason is known for the remainder. V, J and clone size derive from that table, while D and trimming were established from the DNA sequence. Within this sample are tens of thousands of clones, with around nine tenths of them counted one time only. Together, the top ten hold 15% to 20% of the sample.

The CDR3 numbers 14 residues from cysteine through phenylalanine. The only DNA kept is the CDR3, 42 bases in frame from the first base. V loses 6 bases of germline sequence and J loses 1 base, and the interval between the two ends is 12 bases. The germline V gene gives CDR1 as SGHVS and CDR2 as FQNEAQ. The time point label corresponds to: baseline before first vaccination. The vaccinee samples were drawn from two UK trials, COV001 and COV002, one of which was a single-blind randomized controlled phase 2/3 trial testing AZD1222 (ChAdOx1 nCoV-19) in healthy adults. For TCRbeta chain sequencing, PBMC samples from trial participants were taken at day 0 and at day 28 after the second dose.

The sequencing used peripheral blood, collected on day 0 of AZD1222 vaccination. Here the chain combines TRBV7-8 and TRBJ1-1; the D gene cannot be resolved reliably. This receptor was taken from an adult in good health. The bases are TGTGCCAGCAGATCCCGCCGGGGGAACACTGAAGCTTTCTTT. Its translation is CASRSRRGNTEAFF.